This TCR beta chain is drawn from a study of vaccination and CD4 T cells after COVID-19. About the study: In the convalescent cohort, there were six males and four females, two of them Hispanic. Culture controls were given either a CEFX pool, an HIV-1 Nef pool, or no peptide. Overlapping spike peptides from SARS-CoV-2, HCoV-NL63, HCoV-OC43 and HCoV-229E served to stimulate the cells.

Treatment noted: roughly 11-day PBMC culture with coronavirus spike peptide pools or control peptides (ViraFEST assay). Those CD4+ T cells from the unexposed donor predate the COVID-19 pandemic (2011-2018). Culture of approximately 2.1 million PBMCs per well took place with around 10 IU/ml IL-2 and roughly 9.5 ug/ml peptide pools. A word on this clonotype: The antigen is not known.

Oncomine TCR Beta short-read sequencing was applied to DNA from cultured CD4+ T cells. In TCRdb, the PCR reads were re-called with MiXCR into one record per CDR3 protein. The sample holds several thousand distinct CDR3 sequences, 40% seen once. The CDR3 is 13 residues long. Germline assignment: CDR1 SGHDT and CDR2 YYEEEE. Trimming stripped 2 bases from V and 3 bases from J, with 8 bases between. The source of this sequence is a human donor in good health. Sequencing input: CD4+ T cells from blood, cultured in vitro. V is TRBV5-6 and J is TRBJ1-1; D is uncertain. The CDR3 here is CASSFGRDTEAFF. The CDR3 bases are TGTGCCAGCAGCTTCGGACGCGACACTGAAGCTTTCTTT. The whole variable domain, remainder taken from reference TRBV5-6 and TRBJ1-1, is DAGVTQSPTHLIKTRGQQVTLRCSPKSGHDTVSWYQQALGQGPQFIFQYYEEEERQRGNFPDRFSGHQFPNYSSELNVNALLLGDSALYLCASSFGRDTEAFFGQGTRLTVV.